This T cell receptor (beta chain) is drawn from a study of T-cell reconstitution after alpha-beta-depleted transplantation in children. During its preparation, the TCRbeta library received unique molecular identifiers. TCRdb re-called the PCR reads with MiXCR, one entry per CDR3 protein. Of about 470,000 distinct CDR3 sequences listed, around two fifths are singletons. This receptor was identified in a girl aged 2 to 9 with aplastic anemia, due to receive a stem cell transplant. This material consisted of PBMCs, taken before TCRalphabeta/CD19-depleted stem cell transplant.

CDR3 nucleotides: TGCGCCAACCCAGCGGGAGGGTCCTCCTACGAGCAGTACTTC. It yields the protein CANPAGGSSYEQYF. The chain carries TRBV5-1 and TRBJ2-7; 10 nucleotides align to TRBD2. Germline trimming cut 9 bases from V and 0 bases from J; bases unmatched to any gene: 6. Germline V gene data show CDR1 as SGHRS and CDR2 as YFSETQ. This CDR3 is built from 14 residues. Variable domain in full (rest from reference TRBV5-1 and TRBJ2-7): KAGVTQTPRYLIKTRGQQVTLSCSPISGHRSVSWYQQTPGQGLQFLFEYFSETQRNKGNFPGRFSGRQFSNSRSEMNVSTLELGDSALYLCANPAGGSSYEQYFGPGTRLTVT.